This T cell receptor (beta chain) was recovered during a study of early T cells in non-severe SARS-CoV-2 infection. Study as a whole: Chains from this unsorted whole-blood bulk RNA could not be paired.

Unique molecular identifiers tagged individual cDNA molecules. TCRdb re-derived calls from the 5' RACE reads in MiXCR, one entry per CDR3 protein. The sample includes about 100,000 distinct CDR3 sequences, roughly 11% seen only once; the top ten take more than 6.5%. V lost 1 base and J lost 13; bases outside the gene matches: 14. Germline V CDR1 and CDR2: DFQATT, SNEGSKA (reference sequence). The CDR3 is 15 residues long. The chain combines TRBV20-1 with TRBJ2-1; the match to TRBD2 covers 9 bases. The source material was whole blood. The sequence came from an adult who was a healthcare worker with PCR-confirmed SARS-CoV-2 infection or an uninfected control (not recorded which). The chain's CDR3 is CSARGRAGGPRVQFF. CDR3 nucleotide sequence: TGCAGTGCTAGAGGTCGAGCGGGAGGCCCACGGGTCCAGTTCTTC.